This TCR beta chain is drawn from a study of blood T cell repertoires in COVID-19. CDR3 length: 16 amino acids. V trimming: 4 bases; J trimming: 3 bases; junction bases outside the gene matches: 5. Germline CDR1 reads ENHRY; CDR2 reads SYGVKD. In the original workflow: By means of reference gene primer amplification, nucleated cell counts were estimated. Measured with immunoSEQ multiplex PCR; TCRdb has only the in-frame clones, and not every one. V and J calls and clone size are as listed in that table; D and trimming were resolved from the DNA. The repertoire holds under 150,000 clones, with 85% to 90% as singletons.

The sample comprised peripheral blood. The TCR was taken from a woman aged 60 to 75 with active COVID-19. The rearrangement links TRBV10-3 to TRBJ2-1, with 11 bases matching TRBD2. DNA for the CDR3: TGTGCCATCAGTGGGTACGGACTAGCGGGCTACAATGAGCAGTTCTTC. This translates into CAISGYGLAGYNEQFF.